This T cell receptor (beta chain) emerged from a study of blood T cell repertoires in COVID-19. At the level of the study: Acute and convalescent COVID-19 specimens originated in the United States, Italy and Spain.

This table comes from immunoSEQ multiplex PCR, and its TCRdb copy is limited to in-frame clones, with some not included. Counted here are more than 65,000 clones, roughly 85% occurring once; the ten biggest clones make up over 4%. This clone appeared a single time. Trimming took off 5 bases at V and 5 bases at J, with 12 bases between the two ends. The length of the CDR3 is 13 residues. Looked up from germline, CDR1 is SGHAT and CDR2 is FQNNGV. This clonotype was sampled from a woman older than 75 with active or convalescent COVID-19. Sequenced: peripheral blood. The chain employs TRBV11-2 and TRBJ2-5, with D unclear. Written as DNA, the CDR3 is TGTGCCAGCAGCCCCCCCGGTTCGGAGACCCAGTACTTC. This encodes CASSPPGSETQYF.